The 18 T cell receptor beta chains in this list originate from one sample, sequenced in a study of identical twins. TCRdb called the 5' RACE reads again in MiXCR, with one record for every CDR3 protein. This table holds 450,000 or so distinct CDR3 sequences, around 24% found once. The same sample was also used in a study of T cells expressing NK-cell markers.

What was sequenced was CD4+ T cells sorted from blood. Receptors originate from a woman aged 18 to 35 in good health.

This clonotype appeared a few times. The rearrangement links TRBV9 to TRBJ2-3; D call uncertain. In germline, CDR1 is SGDLS, CDR2 YYNGEE. This CDR3 spans 15 amino acids. Trimming shortened V by 3 bases and J by 1 base, and 12 bases separated the two germline ends. CDR3 region: CASSARGWGTDTQYF. The CDR3 bases are TGTGCCAGCAGCGCCCGAGGTTGGGGCACAGATACGCAGTATTTT.

This clonotype was counted only a few times. The V and J genes are TRBV5-1 and TRBJ2-1, with 7 nucleotides matching TRBD2. V was pared by 0 bases and J by 14 bases, with 11 bases of the junction left unmatched. There are 14 residues in the CDR3. Germline CDR1 is SGHRS and CDR2 is YFSETQ. This CDR3 reads CASSLDPPSGRKFF. The CDR3 bases are TGCGCCAGCAGCTTGGATCCCCCTAGCGGTCGGAAGTTCTTC.

This clonotype was recorded a few times. The chain is built from TRBV4-3 and TRBJ2-3; D might be TRBD2 (6 bases). This CDR3 has 14 residues. V shed 3 bases and J shed 5 bases, with 12 bases lying between them. The germline gives CDR1 LGHNA, CDR2 YSLEER. The CDR3: CASSHRDSEDTQYF. Here the CDR3 DNA reads TGCGCCAGCAGCCACCGGGACTCCGAAGATACGCAGTATTTT.

The chain is built from TRBV4-3 and TRBJ2-4, with 7 nucleotides matching TRBD2. J gave up 6 bases and V 4 bases, and 3 bases lay outside the gene matches. This CDR3 has 13 amino acids. The germline V gene encodes CDR1 LGHNA and CDR2 YSLEER. In nucleotides, the CDR3 is TGCGCCAGCAGCCGGGGCGGGGGAAACATTCAGTACTTC. Protein product: CASSRGGGNIQYF.

This chain joins TRBV7-9 and TRBJ2-5, with TRBD1 matching 10 bases. CDR1 is SEHNR and CDR2 is FQNEAQ in the germline V gene (reference sequence). The ends lost 4 bases at V and 5 bases at J; junction bases unmatched: 7. The CDR3 spans 15 residues. CDR3 sequence (DNA): TGTGCCAGCAGCTGGCCGGGACAGGGGAGGGAGACCCAGTACTTC. Amino acids: CASSWPGQGRETQYF.

The chain carries TRBV7-9 and TRBJ2-3, with TRBD2 as a possible D gene (5 bases). Germline CDR1 and CDR2: SEHNR and FQNEAQ (reference sequence). V lost 3 bases to trimming and J lost 0 bases, with 10 bases between them. The CDR3 runs to 15 residues. The CDR3 protein is CASSFRRASTDTQYF. CDR3 nucleotides: TGTGCCAGCAGCTTCCGGCGGGCTAGCACAGATACGCAGTATTTT.

This clonotype was detected a few times. The chain combines TRBV18 with TRBJ2-1, with unresolved D. This CDR3 spans 14 amino acids. Germline values: CDR1 KGHSH, CDR2 LQKENI. Between the trimmed V and J ends, which lost 3 bases and 6 bases, there was a span of 12 bases. DNA for the CDR3: TGTGCCAGCTCACCCCGCCAAACGCCCAATGAGCAGTTCTTC. Its translation is CASSPRQTPNEQFF.

This chain joins TRBV27 and TRBJ2-2; 8 nucleotides agree with TRBD2. With 6 bases clipped from V and 0 bases from J, the junction kept 6 bases outside the gene matches. Germline values: CDR1 MNHEY, CDR2 SMNVEV (reference sequence). The CDR3 is 16 amino acids. This chain's CDR3 is CASRDVAGSNTGELFF. In DNA, the CDR3 is TGTGCCAGCAGGGACGTAGCGGGGTCGAACACCGGGGAGCTGTTTTTT.

The gene calls are TRBV5-8 and TRBJ2-7; D call uncertain. V lost 5 bases, J lost 2 bases, and 11 bases lay in between. CDR1 is SGHTS and CDR2 is YDEGEE in the germline V gene. The CDR3 consists of 13 residues. The CDR3 DNA reads TGTGCCAGCAGGCGTGGCGGAGCCTACGAGCAGTACTTC. It translates to CASRRGGAYEQYF.

This clonotype was recorded a few times. The rearrangement joins TRBV11-3 to TRBJ1-1; the D gene is possibly TRBD1 (5 bases). With 5 bases removed from V and 2 bases from J, the gap between germline ends came to 12 bases. Germline assignment: CDR1 SGHNT and CDR2 YENEEA. CDR3 length: 14 amino acids. The CDR3 DNA reads TGTGCCAGCAGCCTTTCCCGGGACAACACTGAAGCTTTCTTT. This gives the protein CASSLSRDNTEAFF.

The genes are TRBV2 and TRBJ1-1; 8 bases are shared with TRBD1. Per the germline V gene, CDR1 is SNHLY and CDR2 is FYNNEI. This CDR3 region has 12 residues. Trimming cost V 9 bases and J 4 bases; bases outside gene matches: 4. Here the CDR3 DNA reads TGTGCCAGGACAGGGGTGGGCACTGAAGCTTTCTTT. Encoded protein: CARTGVGTEAFF. Based on the CDR3 plus reference TRBV2 and TRBJ1-1, the full variable domain is EPEVTQTPSHQVTQMGQEVILRCVPISNHLYFYWYRQILGQKVEFLVSFYNNEISEKSEIFDDQFSVERPDGSNFTLKIRSTKLEDSAMYFCARTGVGTEAFFGQGTRLTVV.

In its sample, this clonotype was seen a few times. The chain is built from TRBV9 and TRBJ1-2; D not certain. V dropped 4 bases and J dropped 0 bases, with 13 bases sitting between them. Germline loops: CDR1 SGDLS, CDR2 YYNGEE. The CDR3 covers 15 residues. The CDR3 nucleotides are TGTGCCAGCAGCCCTTACAGACCTACTAACTATGGCTACACCTTC. It codes for CASSPYRPTNYGYTF.

The chain combines TRBV5-6 with TRBJ1-4, with no clear D. Trimming stripped 4 bases from V and 8 bases from J, with 15 bases between. The CDR3 contains 14 residues. The V gene's germline CDR1 is SGHDT and CDR2 YYEEEE. CDR3 in amino acids: CASSATGMGEKLFF. CDR3 bases: TGTGCCAGCAGCGCAACCGGGATGGGGGAAAAACTGTTTTTT.

The chain has TRBV15 and TRBJ1-6; the D gene is possibly TRBD1 (5 bases). CDR1 and CDR2 from the germline V gene are LNHNV and YYDKDF (reference sequence). CDR3 length: 18 amino acids. V was trimmed by 1 base and J by 6 bases, leaving 19 bases between them. CDR3 DNA: TGTGCCACCAGCAGAGTCGGAACGAGAATTGGGGCTAATTCACCCCTCCACTTT. Amino acids: CATSRVGTRIGANSPLHF. Using reference TRBV15 and TRBJ1-6 for the parts outside the CDR3, the full variable domain is DAMVIQNPRYQVTQFGKPVTLSCSQTLNHNVMYWYQQKSSQAPKLLFHYYDKDFNNEADTPDNFQSRRPNTSFCFLDIRSPGLGDTAMYLCATSRVGTRIGANSPLHFGNGTRLTVT.

V usage is TRBV5-5 and J usage is TRBJ2-2; 8 bases fit TRBD2. CDR1 and CDR2 (germline): SGHKS, YYEKEE (reference sequence). This CDR3 contains 16 residues. Trimming took 1 base from V and 3 from J; bases not matched to a gene: 5. CDR3 sequence reads: CASSLNGGVDTGELFF. In DNA, the CDR3 is TGTGCCAGCAGCTTGAACGGGGGGGTGGACACCGGGGAGCTGTTTTTT.

This clonotype showed up many times. The rearrangement joins TRBV12-3 or TRBV12-4 to TRBJ2-3; D not certain. The CDR3 contains 15 residues. V was shortened by 5 bases and J by 2 bases, with 14 bases between the two germline ends. In nucleotides, the CDR3 is TGTGCCAGCAGTCCTTGGACGCGATTCACAGATACGCAGTATTTT. Translation: CASSPWTRFTDTQYF.

This clonotype came up a few times. The CDR3 DNA sequence: TGCAGTGCTAGGTCTGCTGACAGAGGATATGGCTACACCTTC. Amino acid sequence: CSARSADRGYGYTF. The chain couples TRBV20-1 to TRBJ1-2; maybe TRBD1 (5 bases). Trimming stripped 3 bases from V and 5 bases from J, with 16 bases between. This CDR3 comprises 14 residues. Germline assignment: CDR1 DFQATT and CDR2 SNEGSKA (reference sequence).

This clonotype was observed at least ten times. The chain links TRBV10-3 to TRBJ2-2; tentative D call: TRBD2 (5 bases). Trimming removed 0 bases at V and 9 bases at J, with 8 bases between. This CDR3 contains 13 residues. The germline V gene encodes CDR1 ENHRY and CDR2 SYGVKD. The DNA for the CDR3 is TGTGCCATCAGTGAGTCGAGGGCCCGGGAGCTGTTTTTT. This gives the protein CAISESRARELFF.